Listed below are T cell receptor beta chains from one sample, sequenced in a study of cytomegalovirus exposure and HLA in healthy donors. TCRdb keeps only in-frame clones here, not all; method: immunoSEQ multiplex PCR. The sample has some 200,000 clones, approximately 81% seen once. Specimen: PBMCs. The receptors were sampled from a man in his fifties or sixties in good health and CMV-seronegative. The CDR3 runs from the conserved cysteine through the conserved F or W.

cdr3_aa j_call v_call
CAISEGGADNSPLHF TRBJ1-6 TRBV10-3
CASSQGHNQPQHF TRBJ1-5 TRBV6-5
CASSQEGDSGGVSTDTQYF TRBJ2-3 TRBV4-3
CASSWVGGYTGELFF TRBJ2-2 TRBV6-5
CASIQGYEQYF TRBJ2-7 TRBV27
CASSPLASAYEQYF TRBJ2-7 TRBV27
CASSWSGDDGYTF TRBJ1-2 TRBV7-9
CASSALGNTIYF TRBJ1-3 TRBV9
CASSHTSGGLSYNEQFF TRBJ2-1 TRBV4-2
CASSQQTRGEQFF TRBJ2-1 TRBV4-2
CASSQEIRDRGHGYTF TRBJ1-2 TRBV4-2